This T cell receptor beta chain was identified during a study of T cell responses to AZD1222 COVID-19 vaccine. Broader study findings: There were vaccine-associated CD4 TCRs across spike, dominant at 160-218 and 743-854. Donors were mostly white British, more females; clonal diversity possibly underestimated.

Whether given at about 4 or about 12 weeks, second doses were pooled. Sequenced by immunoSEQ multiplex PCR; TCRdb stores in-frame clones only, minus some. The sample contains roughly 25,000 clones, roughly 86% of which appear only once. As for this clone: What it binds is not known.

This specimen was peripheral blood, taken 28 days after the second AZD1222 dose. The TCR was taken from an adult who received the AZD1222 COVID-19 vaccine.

The CDR3 here is CASCGQGCNEQFF. CDR3 in DNA: TGTGCCAGCTGCGGACAGGGTTGCAATGAGCAGTTCTTC. This rearrangement joins TRBV6-6 to TRBJ2-1; TRBD1 aligns across 8 bases. Germline assignment: CDR1 MNHNY and CDR2 SVGAGI (reference sequence). V gave up 8 bases and J gave up 6 bases; unmatched junction bases: 6. This CDR3 region has 13 residues.